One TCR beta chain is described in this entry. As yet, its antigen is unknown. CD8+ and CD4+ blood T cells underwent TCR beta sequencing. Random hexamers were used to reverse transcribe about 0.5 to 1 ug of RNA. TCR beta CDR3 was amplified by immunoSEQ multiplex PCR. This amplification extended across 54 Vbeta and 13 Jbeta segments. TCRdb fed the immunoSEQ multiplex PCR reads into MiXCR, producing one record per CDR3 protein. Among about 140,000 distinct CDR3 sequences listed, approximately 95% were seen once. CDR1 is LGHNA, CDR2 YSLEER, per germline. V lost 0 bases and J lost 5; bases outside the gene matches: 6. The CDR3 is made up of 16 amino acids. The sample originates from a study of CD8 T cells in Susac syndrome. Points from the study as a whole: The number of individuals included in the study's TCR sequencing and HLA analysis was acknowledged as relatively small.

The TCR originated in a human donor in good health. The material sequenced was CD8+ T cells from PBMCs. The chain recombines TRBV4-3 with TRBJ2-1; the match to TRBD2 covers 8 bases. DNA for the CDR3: TGCGCCAGCAGCCAAGATAAGAAGCGGGAGCACAATGAGCAGTTCTTC. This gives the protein CASSQDKKREHNEQFF.